The 21 T cell receptor beta chains listed next were all sequenced from one sample in a study of post-analysis software for immune sequencing data. Whole-study results and caveats: Patients used about 5 TRBV segments, including TRBV5-6, TRBV5-1 and TRBV20-1, more often than controls.

No antigens are known for them. Built from TCR beta cDNA, the libraries had unique molecular identifiers in them. TCRdb reanalysed the PCR reads using MiXCR and keeps one entry per CDR3 protein. The sample holds roughly 650,000 distinct CDR3 sequences; more than 50% are singletons and the top ten take roughly 12%. Sequenced input: blood. These TCRs come from a girl aged 2 to 9 with multiple sclerosis.

This clonotype was found once. CDR3 coding DNA: TGTGCCAGCAGGCTTGTAGGGACAGGGACCTCCGGGGGCTACACCTTC. Amino acids: CASRLVGTGTSGGYTF. The chain carries TRBV6-5 and TRBJ1-2; 9 nucleotides line up with TRBD1. Germline-derived CDR1 and CDR2 are MNHEY and SVGAGI. Unmatched junction bases numbered 16, after V lost 6 bases and J lost 8 bases. CDR3 length: 16 amino acids.

This clonotype occurred once. One end of the junction varies from germline; a read error may be responsible. The rearrangement uses TRBV29-1 and TRBJ2-1; the match to TRBD2 covers 10 bases. The CDR3 extends over 14 amino acids. CDR1 is SQVTM and CDR2 is ANQGSEA in the germline V gene. CDR3: CGVRTSGAYNEQFF. The CDR3 DNA is TGCGGCGTGCGGACTAGCGGAGCCTACAATGAGCAGTTCTTC.

This clonotype came up a few times. The chain recombines TRBV27 with TRBJ2-1; 8 nucleotides align to TRBD2. V shed 2 bases, J shed 10 bases, and the junction held 4 bases outside the gene matches. In germline, CDR1 is MNHEY, CDR2 SMNVEV (reference sequence). The CDR3 spans 13 residues. This CDR3 reads CASSLSSGAEQFF. CDR3 coding DNA: TGTGCCAGCAGTTTAAGTAGCGGGGCGGAGCAGTTCTTC.

The chain joins TRBV5-1 to TRBJ2-1, with D unresolved. V lost 0 bases and J 0 bases, leaving 10 bases between the germline ends. This CDR3 comprises 16 residues. Germline-derived CDR1 and CDR2 are SGHRS and YFSETQ. The CDR3 protein is CASSLARPGSYNEQFF. Written as DNA, the CDR3 is TGCGCCAGCAGCTTGGCACGGCCAGGCTCCTACAATGAGCAGTTCTTC.

V gene TRBV10-2 combines with J gene TRBJ2-1, with 7 bases matching TRBD2. V trimming: 7 bases; J trimming: 7 bases; junction bases outside the gene matches: 13. Germline V gene data show CDR1 as WSHSY and CDR2 as SAAADI. CDR3 length: 15 amino acids. As DNA, the CDR3 is TGCGCCAGCATAACGGGACTGGCGGGAGATAATGAGCAGTTCTTC. It specifies CASITGLAGDNEQFF.

The chain combines TRBV29-1 with TRBJ2-3; 7 nucleotides line up with TRBD1. The CDR3 runs to 13 residues. The V gene's germline CDR1 is SQVTM and CDR2 ANQGSEA. Trimming at V came to 5 bases and at J to 6 bases, leaving 8 bases not matched to a gene. CDR3 region: CSVLRQGPDTQYF. The CDR3 nucleotides read TGCAGCGTTCTTAGACAGGGACCGGATACGCAGTATTTT.

This clonotype appeared a few times. The rearrangement links TRBV7-3 to TRBJ2-1, with a tentative D call TRBD1 (5 bases). CDR3 length: 15 amino acids. Germline CDR1 reads SGHTA; CDR2 reads FQGTGA. Trimming pared 2 bases from V and 0 bases from J, leaving 8 bases between. The CDR3 reads CASSLGHPSYNEQFF. The DNA of the CDR3 is TGTGCCAGCAGCTTAGGACATCCCTCCTACAATGAGCAGTTCTTC.

The chain employs TRBV4-1 and TRBJ1-4; 8 bases are shared with TRBD1. V was clipped by 3 bases and J by 5 bases; unmatched bases: 5. The CDR3 is made up of 15 amino acids. CDR1 and CDR2 from the germline V gene are MGHRA and YSYEKL. CDR3 in DNA: TGCGCCAGCAGCCATTTGACAGGGGAGAATGAAAAACTGTTTTTT. It translates to CASSHLTGENEKLFF.

There are a few counts of this clonotype. The chain recombines TRBV10-3 with TRBJ2-1, with D unclear. This CDR3 contains 13 residues. Trimming removed 3 bases from V and 6 bases from J, with 9 bases in between. Germline V lookup: CDR1 ENHRY, CDR2 SYGVKD. CDR3 sequence: CAISDPPTNEQFF. CDR3 DNA sequence: TGTGCCATCAGTGACCCCCCTACCAATGAGCAGTTCTTC.

In its sample, this clonotype was seen a few times. The chain is built from TRBV20-1 and TRBJ2-3; TRBD2 is a possible D gene (5 bases). This CDR3 comprises 15 residues. V dropped 3 bases and J dropped 2 bases, with 15 bases sitting between them. CDR1 DFQATT and CDR2 SNEGSKA come from the germline V gene (reference sequence). CDR3 coding DNA: TGCAGTGCTAGCCGCGACTACTCCAACACAGATACGCAGTATTTT. It translates to CSASRDYSNTDTQYF.

The chain links TRBV10-2 to TRBJ1-2; D unclear. The germline V gene encodes CDR1 WSHSY and CDR2 SAAADI. The CDR3 has 13 residues. Deletions cut 4 bases from V and 5 bases from J, with 11 bases between. This chain's CDR3 is CASSGSDPYGYTF. The CDR3 coding sequence is TGCGCCAGCAGTGGCTCTGACCCTTATGGCTACACCTTC.

The chain combines TRBV12-3 or TRBV12-4 with TRBJ2-6; tentative D call: TRBD1 (6 bases). Trimming stripped 5 bases from V and 1 base from J, with 12 bases between. The CDR3 totals 16 residues. CDR3 nucleotide sequence: TGTGCCAGCAGTCCACAGGGATGGTCTGGGGCCAACGTCCTGACTTTC. As protein: CASSPQGWSGANVLTF.

This clonotype was counted only a few times. The rearrangement uses TRBV6-5 and TRBJ2-3, with D possibly TRBD1 on 6 matching bases. Germline V gene data show CDR1 as MNHEY and CDR2 as SVGAGI. V lost 6 bases, J lost 2 bases, and 15 bases lay in between. The CDR3 runs 15 residues. CDR3: CASRHAGTTTDTQYF. In nucleotides, the CDR3 is TGTGCCAGCAGACACGCCGGGACAACCACAGATACGCAGTATTTT.

The chain recombines TRBV4-1 with TRBJ2-1; no clear D. V lost 0 bases to trimming and J lost 3 bases, with 12 bases between them. Germline V gene lookup returns CDR1 MGHRA and CDR2 YSYEKL. CDR3 length: 16 residues. This chain's CDR3 is CASSQETDLFYNEQFF. CDR3 DNA: TGCGCCAGCAGCCAAGAGACGGACCTCTTCTACAATGAGCAGTTCTTC.

CDR3 DNA sequence: TGTGCCAGTCGTTCCCCACGGCGCGACTATGGCTACACCTTC. Encoded protein: CASRSPRRDYGYTF. The chain links TRBV6-5 to TRBJ1-2; D ambiguous. Trimming removed 9 bases at V and 3 bases at J, with 17 bases between. CDR3 length: 14 residues. Germline V gene sequence: CDR1 MNHEY, CDR2 SVGAGI.

The chain recombines TRBV7-2 with TRBJ2-3; the D gene is possibly TRBD2 (6 bases). The germline CDR1 and CDR2 sequences are SGHTA and FQGNSA. This CDR3 has 14 amino acids. V was pared by 9 bases and J by 4 bases, with 17 bases between. The CDR3 DNA reads TGTGCCAGTTCTCGGGGGTTCCGGGCAGATACGCAGTATTTT. Translated: CASSRGFRADTQYF.

V gene TRBV3-1 combines with J gene TRBJ2-3, with TRBD2 matching over 8 bases. CDR3 length: 16 residues. Germline V lookup: CDR1 LGHDT, CDR2 YNNKEL (reference sequence). Trimming cost V 3 bases and J 5 bases; bases outside gene matches: 10. The CDR3 DNA follows: TGTGCCAGCAGCCATGTTAGCGGGGCAGTGGGAGATACGCAGTATTTT. Translating gives CASSHVSGAVGDTQYF.

The gene calls are TRBV27 and TRBJ1-5; D is perhaps TRBD1 (6 bases). The V end lost 0 bases, the J end lost 3 bases, and 15 bases lay between the germline ends. The V gene's germline CDR1 is MNHEY and CDR2 SMNVEV (reference sequence). The CDR3 has 17 residues. As DNA, the CDR3 is TGTGCCAGCAGTTTATCAATGGGGGCTTGGAACAATCAGCCCCAGCATTTT. Translated: CASSLSMGAWNNQPQHF.

In the case of this clonotype: A much larger clone differs from this one at a single base, so this may be a read error. This chain joins TRBV7-2 and TRBJ2-7, with 9 positions matching TRBD1. Germline lookup yields CDR1 SGHTA and CDR2 FQGNSA. This CDR3 contains 13 residues. V trimming: 6 bases; J trimming: 5 bases; junction bases outside the gene matches: 5. The DNA of the CDR3 is TGTGCCAGCAGTCGGGACAGGGAAGACGAGCAGTACTTC. This translates into CASSRDREDEQYF. Combining the CDR3 with reference TRBV7-2 and TRBJ2-7 gives the whole variable domain GAGVSQSPSNKVTEKGKDVELRCDPISGHTALYWYRQSLGQGLEFLIYFQGNSAPDKSGLPSDRFSAERTGGSVSTLTIQRTQQEDSAVYLCASSRDREDEQYFGPGTRLTVT.

Here the CDR3 reads CSAPRLRPSYEQYF. The DNA for the CDR3 is TGCAGTGCCCCAAGATTGAGGCCCTCCTACGAGCAGTACTTC. The V call is TRBV20-1, the J call TRBJ2-7, with D unresolved. This CDR3 is 14 amino acids long. Looked up from germline, CDR1 is DFQATT and CDR2 is SNEGSKA (reference sequence). Trimming removed 6 bases at V and 0 bases at J, with 15 bases between.

The rearrangement joins TRBV29-1 to TRBJ2-2; unclear D gene. Trimming removed 4 bases at V and 4 bases at J, with 10 bases between. CDR1 and CDR2 from the germline V gene are SQVTM and ANQGSEA. This CDR3 region has 13 residues. The CDR3: CSVVLPSTGELFF. The CDR3 region has the DNA TGCAGCGTTGTCCTCCCGAGCACCGGGGAGCTGTTTTTT.